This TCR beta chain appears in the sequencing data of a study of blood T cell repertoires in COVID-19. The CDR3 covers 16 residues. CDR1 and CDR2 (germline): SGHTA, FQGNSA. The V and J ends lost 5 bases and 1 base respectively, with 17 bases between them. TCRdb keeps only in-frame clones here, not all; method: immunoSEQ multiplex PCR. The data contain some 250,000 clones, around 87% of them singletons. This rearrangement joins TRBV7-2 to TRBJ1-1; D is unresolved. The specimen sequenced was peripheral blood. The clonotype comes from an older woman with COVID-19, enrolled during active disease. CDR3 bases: TGTGCCAGCAGCCATAGGGTCGCGGGAGGGAACACTGAAGCTTTCTTT. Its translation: CASSHRVAGGNTEAFF.